This T cell receptor (beta chain) was observed in a study of blood T cell repertoires in COVID-19 (dated by TCRdb to about 2020). In the study overall: Samples from collaborators originated in the United States, Italy and Spain and spanned both the acute and convalescent phases of COVID-19. The dataset comprised deeply sampled blood TCRbeta repertoires from subjects exposed to, actively infected with, or recovered from COVID-19. A freely available public database, intended as a resource for researchers studying the immune response to SARS-CoV-2, is where the repertoires were released. Samples came from the ongoing ImmuneRACE study (first 160 participants) plus 1,254 subjects from 6 global collaborators. Where available, HLA class I and class II types were taken from metadata supplied by the sample provider and were not determined by assay-based typing. The material from the prospective study consisted of cDNA or gDNA derived from T cells, B-cell-depleted T cells, or PBMCs. The sample metadata nearly always contained a de-identified subject ID, COVID-19 status, age in years and sex. What the authors observed across the whole study: The amount of clinical and demographic metadata varied by source and participant and was provided uncurated.

Trimming at the junction amounts to 0 bases on V and 2 bases on J, and the germline ends lie 14 bases apart. The CDR3 contains 16 residues, cysteine and phenylalanine counted. Of the read, only the CDR3 DNA is kept; its 48 bases are in frame from base 1. Taken from the germline V gene, the CDR1 and CDR2 loops are MNHEY and SVGAGI. On this clone itself: It has no known antigen specificity. Per-nucleotide qualities are absent, and no much larger clonotype sits a single base away.

The immunoSEQ Assay, a bias-controlled multiplex PCR, was used to amplify TCRbeta CDR3 regions from genomic DNA. The paper's data handling went like this. Within the assay, amplification of reference gene primers was used to estimate how many nucleated cells each sample contained. To quantify the absolute abundance of each unique TCRbeta CDR3 rearrangement, sequence reads were collapsed and filtered. For each sample, productive Simpson clonality was calculated as the square root of Simpson's diversity index across productive rearrangements. Not all clones reach the TCRdb copy of this immuneACCESS table, which keeps in-frame sequences only. Checked studies attribute under half of the gap to unresolved V genes and leave the rest unexplained. The V and J calls and clone size were taken over from that table, and D and trimming were inferred from the DNA. The table for this sample lists some 250,000 clones; roughly 80% of them were counted only once. The ten largest clones take up around an eighth of the sample.

Whole blood was collected in K2EDTA tubes by collaborating institutions according to the institutions' own protocols. For TCRbeta analysis, collaborators shipped samples in one of three forms: frozen whole blood, isolated PBMCs, or DNA extracted from either of those sample types. What was sequenced was peripheral blood. This TCR came from a woman in her sixties with active or convalescent COVID-19. The rearranged segments are TRBV6-5 and TRBJ2-7, with the identity of the D gene unclear. The CDR3 reads as follows: CASSYSSLPKTYEQYF. Here is the DNA: TGTGCCAGCAGTTACTCGAGTCTCCCCAAGACCTACGAGCAGTACTTC.